A selection of T cell receptor beta chains follows, all from one sample in a study of T cell repertoires in aging, cancer and after chemotherapy. A single record per CDR3 protein comes from TCRdb applying MiXCR to the multiplex PCR reads. The sample carries under 8,000 distinct CDR3 sequences, 53% recorded once. The sample was blood. These receptor sequences come from a human donor with a solid tumor. Both conserved end residues are part of each CDR3. Fields, in order: V gene, D gene, J gene, clone size, CDR3 protein, CDR3 DNA. D genes are given only for firm matches. Only some rows state a clone size, as once, few, many or a class for expanded clones.

>TRBV6-5|-|TRBJ1-2|-
CASSSLAGRGHHYGYTF
TGTGCCAGCAGTTCCCTCGCGGGGAGGGGCCATCACTATGGCTACACCTTC
>TRBV5-6|TRBD1|TRBJ1-1|few
CASSYQGARTEAFF
TGTGCCAGCAGCTACCAGGGGGCTCGCACTGAAGCTTTCTTT
>TRBV7-9|TRBD1|TRBJ2-7|few
CASSFGQGSSEQYF
TGTGCCAGCAGCTTCGGACAGGGGTCGAGCGAGCAGTACTTC
>TRBV29-1|-|TRBJ2-1|-
CSAGWESEQFF
TGCAGCGCCGGCTGGGAGAGCGAGCAGTTCTTC
>TRBV20-1|-|TRBJ2-1|-
CSGSSSSYNEQFF
TGCAGTGGGTCTAGCAGCTCCTACAATGAGCAGTTCTTC
>TRBV5-6|-|TRBJ2-2|-
CASSLGPTEGGELFF
TGTGCCAGCAGCTTGGGGCCCACCGAGGGTGGGGAGCTGTTTTTT
>TRBV27|-|TRBJ1-4|-
CARSFWGVNEKLFF
TGTGCCAGAAGTTTCTGGGGTGTCAATGAAAAACTGTTTTTT
>TRBV6-1|TRBD2|TRBJ2-7|few
CASSEALAAPYEQYF
TGTGCCAGCAGTGAAGCGCTAGCGGCCCCCTACGAGCAGTACTTC
>TRBV27|TRBD1|TRBJ1-6|once
CASSVGTGGADSPLHF
TGTGCCAGCAGTGTAGGGACAGGGGGCGCGGATTCACCCCTCCACTTT
>TRBV6-5|-|TRBJ2-7|-
CASSEAGTAHEQYF
TGTGCCAGCAGTGAAGCGGGGACAGCCCACGAGCAGTACTTC
>TRBV5-6|-|TRBJ1-1|-
CASSLAGVRGTEAFF
TGTGCCAGCAGCTTGGCAGGCGTCAGGGGCACTGAAGCTTTCTTT
>TRBV19|-|TRBJ2-2|few
CASSIQGPNTGELFF
TGTGCCAGTAGTATCCAGGGCCCGAACACCGGGGAGCTGTTTTTT
>TRBV6-1|TRBD2|TRBJ2-7|-
CASSASGSYEQYF
TGTGCCAGCAGTGCTAGCGGGTCCTACGAGCAGTACTTC
>TRBV10-3|-|TRBJ2-2|-
CAISDWLARTGELFF
TGTGCCATCAGTGACTGGCTGGCAAGGACCGGGGAGCTGTTTTTT
>TRBV6-1|-|TRBJ2-1|-
CASSYGAVEQFF
TGTGCCAGCAGTTACGGTGCGGTTGAGCAGTTCTTC
>TRBV7-9|TRBD1|TRBJ1-5|-
CASREPGQGACPYSNQPQHF
TGTGCCAGCAGAGAACCGGGACAGGGGGCTTGCCCCTATAGCAATCAGCCCCAGCATTTT
>TRBV20-1|-|TRBJ2-7|-
CSALGVGYEQYF
TGCAGTGCCCTAGGGGTCGGCTACGAGCAGTACTTC
>TRBV11-2|-|TRBJ1-2|few
CASSLGATGYTF
TGTGCCAGCAGCTTAGGAGCGACTGGCTACACCTTC
>TRBV19|-|TRBJ1-2|-
CASSPQGEAGGGYTF
TGTGCCAGTAGTCCCCAAGGGGAGGCAGGCGGGGGCTACACCTTC
>TRBV6-5|-|TRBJ2-7|-
CASSQRTGLTGEQYF
TGTGCCAGCAGCCAACGGACGGGGCTGACTGGCGAGCAGTACTTC
>TRBV30|-|TRBJ1-1|few
CAWSSRGLTEAFF
TGTGCCTGGAGTTCGCGGGGCCTCACTGAAGCTTTCTTT
>TRBV20-1|-|TRBJ2-1|-
CSAHRPLYNEQFF
TGCAGTGCTCATCGACCTCTGTACAATGAGCAGTTCTTC
>TRBV19|-|TRBJ1-4|-
CASSLLSGSEKLFF
TGTGCCAGTAGTCTCCTATCAGGGAGTGAAAAACTGTTTTTT
>TRBV5-5|-|TRBJ1-4|few
CASSLARTHATNEKLFF
TGTGCCAGCAGCTTGGCCAGGACTCACGCAACTAATGAAAAACTGTTTTTT
>TRBV27|TRBD2|TRBJ2-7|-
CASSSSSGVSYEQYF
TGTGCCAGCAGTTCCTCTAGCGGGGTGTCCTACGAGCAGTACTTC
>TRBV7-6|-|TRBJ2-7|-
CASSRSGYLYEQYF
TGTGCCAGCAGCCGCTCAGGATACCTCTACGAGCAGTACTTC
>TRBV6-5|-|TRBJ1-2|once
CASSQIRVGGYTF
TGTGCCAGCAGTCAAATCAGGGTGGGTGGCTACACCTTC